Each of the 19 T cell receptor beta chains below was sequenced from the same sample in a study of blood T cell repertoires in COVID-19. Sequenced by immunoSEQ multiplex PCR; TCRdb stores in-frame clones only, minus some. The table has about 84,000 clones, roughly 96% seen once. The sequencing input was peripheral blood. The receptors shown here come from a human donor with active COVID-19. The donor label of this sample is uncertain.

The CDR3 bases are TGTGCCAGCAGTGAAGCCGGTGGACAGGGCAATCTTGAGCAGTTCTTC. Translating gives CASSEAGGQGNLEQFF. The chain joins TRBV6-1 to TRBJ2-1; 8 bases fit TRBD1. CDR3 length: 16 residues. V lost 0 bases to trimming and J lost 9 bases; unmatched junction nucleotides: 10. The V gene's germline CDR1 is MNHNS and CDR2 SASEGT.

This chain uses TRBV3-1 (or the pseudogene TRBV3-2) with TRBJ2-3, with D possibly being TRBD2 (5 bases). V lost 7 bases and J lost 4, with 12 bases in between. The CDR3 is 13 amino acids. Per the germline V gene, CDR1 is LGHDT and CDR2 is YNNKEL (reference sequence). The CDR3 loop reads CASTGISSDTQYF. DNA of the CDR3: TGTGCCAGCACCGGGATATCTTCAGATACGCAGTATTTT.

The V and J genes are TRBV5-1 and TRBJ2-5, with a tentative D call TRBD1 (6 bases). V lost 3 bases, J lost 1 base, and 13 bases lay in between. Germline loops: CDR1 SGHRS, CDR2 YFSETQ. The CDR3 runs 15 residues. CDR3 residues: CASSSGTFSQETQYF. Written as DNA, the CDR3 is TGCGCCAGCAGCTCCGGGACATTCTCCCAAGAGACCCAGTACTTC.

This chain uses TRBV5-4 with TRBJ1-4; TRBD1 aligns across 7 bases. V was pared by 1 base and J by 5 bases, with 2 bases of the junction left unmatched. The CDR3 runs 14 residues. Germline V gene lookup returns CDR1 SGHNT and CDR2 YYREEE (reference sequence). CDR3 in amino acids: CASSLTGDNEKLFF. Written as DNA, the CDR3 is TGTGCCAGCAGCTTGACAGGGGACAATGAAAAACTGTTTTTT. Filled out from reference TRBV5-4 and TRBJ1-4, the complete variable domain reads ETGVTQSPTHLIKTRGQQVTLRCSSQSGHNTVSWYQQALGQGPQFIFQYYREEENGRGNFPPRFSGLQFPNYSSELNVNALELDDSALYLCASSLTGDNEKLFFGSGTQLSVL.

This clone was recorded only once. V gene TRBV10-2 combines with J gene TRBJ2-7; 9 nucleotides line up with TRBD1. V trimming: 2 bases; J trimming: 4 bases; junction bases outside the gene matches: 3. CDR1 and CDR2 from the germline V gene are WSHSY and SAAADI. The CDR3 runs to 14 residues. The CDR3 DNA follows: TGCGCCAGCAGTGAGGGGACAGGGTTTTACGAGCAGTACTTC. This codes for CASSEGTGFYEQYF.

In DNA form, the CDR3 reads TGTGCCAGCAGTGACCCCTCCGTAGATACGCAGTATTTT. This gives the protein CASSDPSVDTQYF. The J gene is TRBJ2-3, the V gene TRBV6-1; D is undetermined. CDR3 length: 13 amino acids. From germline, CDR1 is MNHNS and CDR2 SASEGT. Trimming stripped 3 bases from V and 5 bases from J, with 9 bases between.

This clone appeared a single time. The gene calls are TRBV5-6 and TRBJ2-3, with D possibly TRBD1 on 5 matching bases. Germline values: CDR1 SGHDT, CDR2 YYEEEE. This CDR3 is built from 13 residues. V was cut by 0 bases and J by 14 bases, with 16 bases left in between. The CDR3 nucleotides are TGTGCCAGCAGCTTGGAGAGCAGGGCCCCCCCGTATTTT. This encodes CASSLESRAPPYF. Combining the CDR3 with reference TRBV5-6 and TRBJ2-3 gives the whole variable domain DAGVTQSPTHLIKTRGQQVTLRCSPKSGHDTVSWYQQALGQGPQFIFQYYEEEERQRGNFPDRFSGHQFPNYSSELNVNALLLGDSALYLCASSLESRAPPYFGPGTRLTVL.

The chain recombines TRBV6-1 with TRBJ1-2; TRBD1 matches at 7 bases. The germline CDR1 and CDR2 sequences are MNHNS and SASEGT. The CDR3 length is 16 residues. V was clipped by 2 bases and J by 4 bases; unmatched bases: 10. This chain's CDR3 is CASSEQLYRGSYGYTF. CDR3 in DNA: TGTGCCAGCAGTGAACAGTTGTACAGGGGAAGCTATGGCTACACCTTC.

The CDR3 DNA is TGTGCCAGCAGCTTAGTTTCAGGGATCACCTACACCGGGGAGCTGTTTTTT. It yields the protein CASSLVSGITYTGELFF. The V call is TRBV11-3, the J call TRBJ2-2; tentatively, D is TRBD1 (5 bases). Trimming stripped 1 base from V and 3 bases from J, with 15 bases between. CDR1 is SGHNT, CDR2 YENEEA, per germline. The CDR3 is 17 residues long. Complete variable domain (other parts from reference TRBV11-3 and TRBJ2-2): EAGVVQSPRYKIIEKKQPVAFWCNPISGHNTLYWYLQNLGQGPELLIRYENEEAVDDSQLPKDRFSAERLKGVDSTLKIQPAELGDSAVYLCASSLVSGITYTGELFFGEGSRLTVL.

The chain carries TRBV5-5 and TRBJ1-4; TRBD1 aligns across 12 bases. Germline values: CDR1 SGHKS, CDR2 YYEKEE (reference sequence). This CDR3 comprises 14 residues. Losses at the gene ends were 2 bases for V and 8 bases for J; bases not matched to a gene: 1. CDR3 sequence reads: CASSFGTGGEKLFF. For the CDR3, the DNA is TGTGCCAGCAGCTTCGGGACAGGGGGCGAAAAACTGTTTTTT.

The chain links TRBV5-1 to TRBJ1-6; tentative D call: TRBD1 (6 bases). Trimming pared 4 bases from V and 4 bases from J, leaving 18 bases between. The CDR3 length is 17 residues. Germline V CDR1 and CDR2: SGHRS, YFSETQ. CDR3 region: CASSQGPRTNYNSPLHF. As DNA, the CDR3 is TGCGCCAGCAGCCAGGGGCCCCGGACAAATTATAATTCACCCCTCCACTTT.

In this sample, this clone turned up once. The chain carries TRBV27 and TRBJ1-5; 8 bases line up with TRBD1. The CDR3 length is 15 residues. The germline V gene encodes CDR1 MNHEY and CDR2 SMNVEV (reference sequence). V lost 8 bases, J lost 4 bases, and 10 bases stayed unmatched. CDR3 loop: CASSSLGTGNQPQHF. CDR3 nucleotides: TGTGCCAGCTCATCATTAGGGACAGGAAATCAGCCCCAGCATTTT.

This clone was recorded once. This sequence joins TRBV7-9 and TRBJ2-1, with D perhaps matching TRBD1 (5 bases). The CDR3 is 15 residues long. CDR1 SEHNR and CDR2 FQNEAQ come from the germline V gene (reference sequence). V was shortened by 0 bases and J by 1 base, with 7 bases between the two germline ends. CDR3 protein: CASSLAAGSYNEQFF. CDR3 DNA: TGTGCCAGCAGCTTAGCTGCAGGGTCCTACAATGAGCAGTTCTTC.

This rearrangement joins TRBV5-1 to TRBJ2-7, with D maybe TRBD2 (5 bases). The CDR3 covers 13 residues. Germline lookup yields CDR1 SGHRS and CDR2 YFSETQ. The germline V and J ends were trimmed by 0 bases and 6 bases, with 10 bases remaining between them. In DNA form, the CDR3 reads TGCGCCAGCAGCTTGGACAACGGGGTCGAGCAGTACTTC. This gives the protein CASSLDNGVEQYF. The entire variable domain, with the rest obtained from reference TRBV5-1 and TRBJ2-7, is as follows: KAGVTQTPRYLIKTRGQQVTLSCSPISGHRSVSWYQQTPGQGLQFLFEYFSETQRNKGNFPGRFSGRQFSNSRSEMNVSTLELGDSALYLCASSLDNGVEQYFGPGTRLTVT.

The V and J genes are TRBV19 and TRBJ1-1; D remains ambiguous. The CDR3 extends over 11 amino acids. V was clipped by 6 bases and J by 10 bases, with 12 bases between them. Germline V lookup: CDR1 LNHDA, CDR2 SQIVND (reference sequence). The CDR3 DNA follows: TGTGCCAGTAGCCACCCCGGTCCAGCTTTCTTT. Encoded protein: CASSHPGPAFF.

The chain employs TRBV6-5 and TRBJ2-7; D not certain. Trimming pared 5 bases from V and 5 bases from J, leaving 13 bases between. This CDR3 has 13 residues. Germline-derived CDR1 and CDR2 are MNHEY and SVGAGI. The CDR3 DNA sequence: TGTGCCAGCAGTCCTCAGTTTTCGCACGAGCAGTACTTC. It translates to CASSPQFSHEQYF.

The chain couples TRBV4-1 to TRBJ1-6; tentative D call: TRBD1 (5 bases). The CDR3 extends over 18 amino acids. V lost 4 bases and J 2 bases, leaving 18 bases between the germline ends. The germline CDR1 and CDR2 sequences are MGHRA and YSYEKL. DNA of the CDR3: TGCGCCAGCAGCCCAAGTTCTGGGCAGGGCACCTATAATTCACCCCTCCACTTT. The encoded protein is CASSPSSGQGTYNSPLHF.

The chain recombines TRBV9 with TRBJ2-7; TRBD1 agrees at 9 bases. The CDR3 has 14 amino acids. Germline CDR1 and CDR2: SGDLS and YYNGEE. V shed 2 bases and J 4 bases; nucleotides not matched to a gene: 4. CDR3 sequence: CASSVAGQGYEQYF. CDR3 DNA sequence: TGTGCCAGCAGCGTCGCGGGACAGGGTTACGAGCAGTACTTC.

The V and J genes are TRBV28 and TRBJ2-1, with 11 nucleotides matching TRBD2. V trimming: 6 bases; J trimming: 5 bases; junction bases outside the gene matches: 9. This CDR3 contains 16 residues. Germline CDR1 is MDHEN and CDR2 is SYDVKM. For the CDR3, the DNA is TGTGCCAGCAGGAATGGGGGACTAGCGGCCAACAATGAGCAGTTCTTC. It codes for CASRNGGLAANNEQFF. The full variable domain, with the rest looked up from reference TRBV28 and TRBJ2-1, is DVKVTQSSRYLVKRTGEKVFLECVQDMDHENMFWYRQDPGLGLRLIYFSYDVKMKEKGDIPEGYSVSREKKERFSLILESASTNQTSMYLCASRNGGLAANNEQFFGPGTRLTVL.